Given below is one T cell receptor (beta chain) in context. The data stem from a study of control samples from healthy donors and cancer patients. Germline CDR1 reads SNHLY; CDR2 reads FYNNEI. The CDR3 contains 14 residues. The V segment lost 4 bases and the J segment 0 bases; nucleotides outside the gene matches: 0. The protocol was immunoSEQ multiplex PCR, while the TCRdb copy is restricted to in-frame clones and leaves out a portion. The sample has 110,000 or so clones; roughly nine tenths are singletons. This sequence was found in a man aged 45-60 years in good health. Sequenced input: blood. The chain has TRBV2 and TRBJ1-2; 9 bases fit TRBD1. The CDR3 nucleotides read TGTGCCAGCAGTGGACAGGGGGCTAACTATGGCTACACCTTC. Its protein product is CASSGQGANYGYTF.